This T cell receptor (beta chain) was documented in a study of T cell responses to AZD1222 COVID-19 vaccine. Whole-study findings and limits: Seropositive AZD1222 recipients at baseline numbered only five or six.

Germline V gives CDR1 SGHRS, CDR2 YFSETQ. CDR3 size: 14 residues. The V end was cut by 0 bases, the J end by 7 bases, with 8 bases between. Regarding this clone: No antigen is known for it.

The method was immunoSEQ multiplex PCR; TCRdb's version includes in-frame clones alone and lacks a portion of them. This sample has approximately 190,000 clones, with roughly 92% found just once. The chain is built from TRBV5-1 and TRBJ1-6; D gene ambiguous. The sample was peripheral blood, taken 28 days after the second AZD1222 dose. This TCR came from an adult who received the AZD1222 COVID-19 vaccine. The DNA of the CDR3 is TGCGCCAGCAGCTTGGAGTCTGCAAATTCACCCCTCCACTTT. Amino acids: CASSLESANSPLHF.